The clone carrying this T cell receptor beta chain came up many times. TCR beta CDR3 regions were amplified from RNA transcripts. First-round RT-PCR with HTBI primers preceded a second-round multiplex PCR. TCRdb redid the calling of the multiplex PCR reads with MiXCR, one entry per CDR3 protein. The data hold about 390,000 distinct CDR3 sequences, with about 17% observed a single time. The sample is drawn from a study of Graves' ophthalmopathy and Graves' hyperthyroidism. This CDR3 spans 14 amino acids. CDR1 and CDR2 from the germline V gene are MNHNS and SASEGT. The V and J ends lost 7 bases and 6 bases respectively, with 15 bases between them.

The gene calls are TRBV6-1 and TRBJ2-2; a weak D match, TRBD2 (5 bases). This TCR was sampled from an adult woman with stable Graves' hyperthyroidism. The sequenced sample was peripheral blood. The CDR3 region has the DNA TGTGCCAGCATGCGGACTCCCCCCCCCGGGGAGCTGTTTTTT. Amino acid sequence: CASMRTPPPGELFF.